Shown below are 16 T cell receptor beta chains from a single sample sequenced in a study of T cells in Graves' hyperthyroidism and ophthalmopathy. Using RNA transcripts as the source, TCR beta CDR3 regions were amplified. Using the HTBI primer set, a first-round RT-PCR was run on the TCR CDR3. MiXCR, applied by TCRdb to the multiplex PCR reads, yields one record per CDR3 protein. Altogether hundreds of thousands of distinct CDR3 sequences are present, around 14% being singletons, with the ten largest covering about 5.8%. The sequenced material came from blood. The source of these receptors is a woman under 40 with Graves' hyperthyroidism that later progressed to Graves' ophthalmopathy.

This clonotype was found many times. The V and J genes are TRBV29-1 and TRBJ1-1, with 7 bases identical to TRBD1. V lost 6 bases to trimming and J lost 1 base; unmatched junction nucleotides: 5. The CDR3 loop spans 13 amino acids. CDR1 is SQVTM and CDR2 is ANQGSEA in the germline V gene. In nucleotides, the CDR3 is TGCAGCGTCGGACAGGATAAGAACACTGAAGCTTTCTTT. Protein: CSVGQDKNTEAFF.

This clonotype was recorded a few times. The CDR3 protein is CASSPTPSYGYTF. CDR3 in DNA: TGTGCCAGCAGCCCTACGCCCAGCTATGGCTACACCTTC. V gene TRBV27 combines with J gene TRBJ1-2; no clear D gene. V shed 6 bases and J shed 4 bases, with 12 bases lying between them. CDR1 and CDR2 from the germline V gene are MNHEY and SMNVEV (reference sequence). CDR3 length equals 13 residues.

This clonotype was counted at least ten times. DNA for the CDR3: TGTGCCAGCAGTGTTGGCAGGGGAAGAGACACTGAAGCTTTCTTT. This gives the protein CASSVGRGRDTEAFF. This rearrangement joins TRBV27 to TRBJ1-1, with D perhaps TRBD1 (6 bases). Germline V gene data show CDR1 as MNHEY and CDR2 as SMNVEV (reference sequence). The CDR3 sequence is 15 residues long. Trimming left V 5 bases short and J 3 bases short, with 16 bases between.

The V gene is TRBV9, the J gene TRBJ2-6; TRBD1 might be the D (5 bases). The V gene's germline CDR1 is SGDLS and CDR2 YYNGEE. V lost 4 bases, J lost 0 bases, and 14 bases lay in between. The CDR3 has 17 amino acids. CDR3 in amino acids: CASSQRQGFSGANVLTF. Written as DNA, the CDR3 is TGTGCCAGCAGCCAACGGCAGGGTTTCTCTGGGGCCAACGTCCTGACTTTC.

Details on this clonotype: Since a much larger clone is just one base distant, this may be a read error. The gene calls are TRBV5-1 and TRBJ2-1, with D possibly being TRBD2 (5 bases). Germline CDR1 and CDR2: SGHRS and YFSETQ. This CDR3 is 14 amino acids long. Here the CDR3 DNA reads TGCGCCAGCAGCCCGCGGTCCGGAGGCAATGGGCAGTTCTTC. It encodes CASSPRSGGNGQFF.

In the case of this clonotype: This may be a read error: a much more frequent sequence differs by one nucleotide. V is TRBV4-2 and J is TRBJ1-6; D ambiguous. This CDR3 comprises 14 residues. V was shortened by 2 bases and J by 9 bases, with 11 bases between the two germline ends. Germline CDR1 LGHNA, CDR2 YNFKEQ. This chain's CDR3 is CASSQRVAVSPLHF. The CDR3 DNA reads TGTGCCAGCAGCCAACGGGTCGCGGTTTCACCCCTCCACTTT.

The sample holds many counts of this clonotype. The V and J genes are TRBV10-3 and TRBJ2-3; D unclear. The CDR3 contains 12 residues. Trimming shortened V by 8 bases and J by 2 bases, and 8 bases separated the two germline ends. Germline assignment: CDR1 ENHRY and CDR2 SYGVKD. The CDR3 bases are TGTGCCATCCGGGCGGTCACAGATACGCAGTATTTT. Translation gives CAIRAVTDTQYF.

This clonotype was counted at least ten times. The chain couples TRBV20-1 to TRBJ2-2, with D tentatively TRBD1 (6 bases). V shed 3 bases and J shed 3 bases, with 14 bases lying between them. The CDR3 runs 15 residues. CDR1 and CDR2 from the germline V gene are DFQATT and SNEGSKA (reference sequence). CDR3 amino acids: CSASRGQHYTGELFF. In DNA form, the CDR3 reads TGCAGTGCTAGCAGGGGCCAACACTACACCGGGGAGCTGTTTTTT.

This clonotype was seen ten or more times. This chain uses TRBV24-1 with TRBJ2-5; 7 bases map to TRBD1. Germline assignment: CDR1 KGHDR and CDR2 SFDVKD. The CDR3 sequence is 14 residues long. V trimming: 3 bases; J trimming: 3 bases; junction bases outside the gene matches: 3. The CDR3 sequence: CATSDAGTEETQYF. CDR3 bases: TGTGCCACCAGTGATGCCGGGACAGAAGAGACCCAGTACTTC.

The chain is built from TRBV7-2 and TRBJ2-5; no definite D call. The CDR3 consists of 15 residues. The V and J ends lost 5 bases and 5 bases respectively, with 18 bases between them. Germline CDR1 reads SGHTA; CDR2 reads FQGNSA. CDR3 coding DNA: TGTGCCAGCAGCCGCCAGTCCCCGCCGTGGGAGACCCAGTACTTC. Its translation: CASSRQSPPWETQYF. The full variable domain, in which reference TRBV7-2 and TRBJ2-5 provide the parts outside the CDR3, is GAGVSQSPSNKVTEKGKDVELRCDPISGHTALYWYRQSLGQGLEFLIYFQGNSAPDKSGLPSDRFSAERTGGSVSTLTIQRTQQEDSAVYLCASSRQSPPWETQYFGPGTRLLVL.

V usage is TRBV7-9 and J usage is TRBJ2-3; possible D gene TRBD2, 6 bases. CDR1 SEHNR and CDR2 FQNEAQ come from the germline V gene (reference sequence). This CDR3 region has 14 residues. V lost 7 bases and J lost 2, with 13 bases in between. The CDR3, as DNA: TGTGCCAGCATAGAGGGGAGGCCCACAGATACGCAGTATTTT. Protein sequence: CASIEGRPTDTQYF.

The chain recombines TRBV5-1 with TRBJ2-5, with TRBD2 matching 9 bases. Germline CDR1 reads SGHRS; CDR2 reads YFSETQ. The ends lost 7 bases at V and 1 base at J; junction bases unmatched: 8. The CDR3 length is 15 residues. The CDR3 here is CASGGTSGLQETQYF. CDR3 sequence (DNA): TGCGCCAGCGGTGGCACTAGCGGGCTCCAAGAGACCCAGTACTTC.

Many counts were recorded for this clonotype. The chain carries TRBV28 and TRBJ2-3; 8 bases line up with TRBD2. This CDR3 has 14 residues. Germline CDR1 and CDR2: MDHEN and SYDVKM. The J segment lost 2 bases and the V segment lost 4 bases, leaving 2 bases of the junction unmatched. CDR3 sequence: CASSSGGPTDTQYF. The DNA of the CDR3 is TGTGCCAGCAGTTCGGGAGGGCCCACAGATACGCAGTATTTT.

In this sample, this clonotype turned up many times. The chain has TRBV10-3 and TRBJ2-2; TRBD1 agrees at 7 bases. The V and J ends lost 6 bases and 4 bases, in that order; junction bases with no gene match: 8. The CDR3 sequence is 15 residues long. From germline, CDR1 is ENHRY and CDR2 SYGVKD. The CDR3 coding sequence is TGTGCCATCAGGGATACAGGGGCCGGCACCGGGGAGCTGTTTTTT. It yields the protein CAIRDTGAGTGELFF.

This clonotype has at least ten counts. J is TRBJ1-3 and V is TRBV6-1; no definite D call. Germline-derived CDR1 and CDR2 are MNHNS and SASEGT. CDR3 length: 15 residues. Deletions cut 5 bases from V and 4 bases from J, with 15 bases between. The CDR3 loop reads CASSRTPVRGNTIYF. The CDR3, as DNA: TGTGCCAGCAGTAGGACGCCTGTGAGAGGAAACACCATATATTTT.

This clonotype was counted ten times or more. The chain has TRBV27 and TRBJ1-1; TRBD1 is a possible D gene (6 bases). Germline lookup yields CDR1 MNHEY and CDR2 SMNVEV (reference sequence). V lost 3 bases, J lost 7 bases, and 15 bases lay in between. The CDR3 has 14 amino acids. The CDR3 region has the DNA TGTGCCAGCAGTTTTACCCACAGGGAGGGTGAAGCTTTCTTT. Amino acids: CASSFTHREGEAFF.